What follows are 10 T cell receptor beta chains derived from one specimen sequenced in a study of OX40 agonist ivuxolimab in advanced cancers. Sequencing used immunoSEQ multiplex PCR; TCRdb keeps in-frame clones, though not all of them. The sample carries 65,000 to 85,000 clones, about 87% recorded once. The material was CD4+ or CD8+ T cells sorted from blood, obtained in a trial of the OX40 agonist ivuxolimab. The receptors were sampled from an adult with an advanced solid tumor such as melanoma, head and neck, liver or kidney cancer.

The chain has TRBV10-2 and TRBJ1-2; D is possibly TRBD1 (6 bases). The V gene's germline CDR1 is WSHSY and CDR2 SAAADI. This CDR3 comprises 13 residues. Trimming took off 0 bases at V and 8 bases at J, with 10 bases between the two ends. Here the CDR3 DNA reads TGCGCCAGCAGTGAGTCACGGGGGCACGGCTACACCTTC. This codes for CASSESRGHGYTF.

This clone appeared a few times. The J gene is TRBJ2-6, the V gene TRBV5-6; perhaps TRBD1 as D (6 bases). The V end was cut by 4 bases, the J end by 0 bases, with 14 bases between. The CDR3 is 17 residues long. CDR1 SGHDT and CDR2 YYEEEE come from the germline V gene. The CDR3 nucleotides read TGTGCCAGCAGCCCCAGGGGCCTTCGCTCTGGGGCCAACGTCCTGACTTTC. The encoded protein is CASSPRGLRSGANVLTF.

The chain employs TRBV9 and TRBJ2-2, with 8 nucleotides matching TRBD2. The CDR3 length is 15 residues. The V segment lost 2 bases and the J segment 7 bases; nucleotides outside the gene matches: 7. Germline loops: CDR1 SGDLS, CDR2 YYNGEE. CDR3 nucleotides: TGTGCCAGCAGCGTGGGACTAGTGGGGGGCGGGGAGCTGTTTTTT. It encodes CASSVGLVGGGELFF.

The V call is TRBV7-2, the J call TRBJ1-3, with 8 bases aligning to TRBD1. Germline lookup yields CDR1 SGHTA and CDR2 FQGNSA. Trimming cost V 5 bases and J 1 base; bases outside gene matches: 10. The CDR3 spans 17 residues. The CDR3 protein is CASSHRQGTQSGNTIYF. CDR3 in DNA: TGTGCCAGCAGCCACAGACAGGGGACCCAATCTGGAAACACCATATATTTT.

This CDR3 is CASSSLAGRSYNEQFF. The DNA for the CDR3 is TGTGCCAGCAGTTCACTAGCGGGCCGCTCCTACAATGAGCAGTTCTTC. J is TRBJ2-1 and V is TRBV27, with TRBD2 matching 9 bases. There are 16 residues in the CDR3. Germline loops: CDR1 MNHEY, CDR2 SMNVEV (reference sequence). The junction had 4 bases not matched to a gene; V was cut back by 4 bases and J by 0 bases.

The chain has TRBV18 and TRBJ1-1; tentatively, D is TRBD1 (6 bases). Germline CDR1 KGHSH, CDR2 LQKENI. The length of the CDR3 is 15 residues. Trimming took off 6 bases at V and 1 base at J, with 15 bases between the two ends. CDR3 region: CASSQARTENTEAFF. CDR3 in DNA: TGTGCCAGCTCCCAGGCGAGGACAGAGAACACTGAAGCTTTCTTT.

The chain joins TRBV19 to TRBJ1-4; D remains unclear. The CDR3 is 13 residues long. Deletions cut 6 bases from V and 1 base from J, with 6 bases between. Per the germline V gene, CDR1 is LNHDA and CDR2 is SQIVND (reference sequence). The CDR3, as DNA: TGTGCCAGTAGGCCAAGAACTAATGAAAAACTGTTTTTT. Protein: CASRPRTNEKLFF.

The chain recombines TRBV15 with TRBJ1-6; D is unresolved. V was cut by 1 base and J by 10 bases, with 11 bases left in between. Germline V gene data show CDR1 as LNHNV and CDR2 as YYDKDF (reference sequence). This CDR3 spans 14 amino acids. The CDR3 region is CATSRGEVGSPLHF. The DNA of the CDR3 is TGTGCCACCAGCAGAGGGGAAGTGGGGTCACCCCTCCACTTT. The entire variable domain, with the rest obtained from reference TRBV15 and TRBJ1-6, is as follows: DAMVIQNPRYQVTQFGKPVTLSCSQTLNHNVMYWYQQKSSQAPKLLFHYYDKDFNNEADTPDNFQSRRPNTSFCFLDIRSPGLGDTAMYLCATSRGEVGSPLHFGNGTRLTVT.

The chain couples TRBV6-6 to TRBJ2-1; D unresolved. V was trimmed by 5 bases and J by 5 bases, leaving 4 bases between them. The length of the CDR3 is 11 residues. Germline loops: CDR1 MNHNY, CDR2 SVGAGI (reference sequence). The CDR3 here is CASSINNEQFF. The CDR3 nucleotides read TGTGCCAGCAGTATTAACAATGAGCAGTTCTTC.

The V gene is TRBV7-2, the J gene TRBJ1-3; D is unclear. Per germline, CDR1 SGHTA and CDR2 FQGNSA. The CDR3 has 14 amino acids. The ends were cut back, 4 bases at V and 3 bases at J, with 10 bases in the middle. The CDR3 loop is CASSSRRDGNTIYF. Here the CDR3 DNA reads TGTGCCAGCAGCTCCCGAAGAGATGGAAACACCATATATTTT. Using reference TRBV7-2 and TRBJ1-3 for the parts outside the CDR3, the full variable domain is GAGVSQSPSNKVTEKGKDVELRCDPISGHTALYWYRQSLGQGLEFLIYFQGNSAPDKSGLPSDRFSAERTGGSVSTLTIQRTQQEDSAVYLCASSSRRDGNTIYFGEGSWLTVV.